The rows below give T cell receptor beta chains drawn from one sample of a study of Tregs in tolerant kidney transplant recipients. TCRdb's copy holds only in-frame clones and misses some; the assay was immunoSEQ multiplex PCR. The sample includes some 90,000 clones, about 92% of them seen just once. Sequencing was done on a sample of CD8+ T cells from blood. These receptors were taken from a human donor in good health. Each CDR3 is given with its conserved first and last residue. Fields, in order: clone size, J gene, D gene, V gene, CDR3 length, CDR3 protein, CDR3 DNA. D genes are given only for firm matches. Size values are once, few and many counts, or a class for expanded clones, and some rows have none.

clone size: -
J gene: TRBJ2-7
D gene: TRBD1
V gene: TRBV5-5
CDR3 length: 16
CDR3 protein: CASSLAGTGETYEQYF
CDR3 DNA: TGTGCCAGCAGCTTGGCCGGTACAGGGGAGACCTACGAGCAGTACTTC

clone size: -
J gene: TRBJ2-3
D gene: TRBD1
V gene: TRBV7-9
CDR3 length: 18
CDR3 protein: CASSPSIGTGTSTDTQYF
CDR3 DNA: TGTGCCAGCAGCCCTTCGATAGGGACAGGGACTAGCACAGATACGCAGTATTTT

clone size: -
J gene: TRBJ2-1
D gene: -
V gene: TRBV13
CDR3 length: 14
CDR3 protein: CASSLGRAGNEQFF
CDR3 DNA: TGTGCCAGCAGCTTAGGGAGGGCGGGCAATGAGCAGTTCTTC

clone size: -
J gene: TRBJ2-5
D gene: -
V gene: TRBV27
CDR3 length: 16
CDR3 protein: CASSLSPFVSQETQYF
CDR3 DNA: TGTGCCAGCAGTTTATCGCCGTTTGTCTCGCAAGAGACCCAGTACTTC

clone size: -
J gene: TRBJ1-2
D gene: TRBD1
V gene: TRBV2
CDR3 length: 15
CDR3 protein: CASTGPRTGPYGYTF
CDR3 DNA: TGTGCCAGCACTGGGCCCCGGACAGGCCCCTATGGCTACACCTTC

clone size: -
J gene: TRBJ2-7
D gene: TRBD2
V gene: TRBV11-2
CDR3 length: 16
CDR3 protein: CASSSRTSGKGYEQYF
CDR3 DNA: TGTGCCAGCAGCTCCCGGACTAGCGGGAAGGGGTACGAGCAGTACTTC

clone size: few
J gene: TRBJ1-2
D gene: -
V gene: TRBV7-9
CDR3 length: 15
CDR3 protein: CASSLGPGSDYGYTF
CDR3 DNA: TGTGCCAGCAGCTTAGGGCCCGGGTCTGACTATGGCTACACCTTC

clone size: -
J gene: TRBJ2-2
D gene: -
V gene: TRBV14
CDR3 length: 22
CDR3 protein: CASSQVKGEVRVSRGNTGELFF
CDR3 DNA: TGTGCCAGCAGCCAAGTTAAAGGGGAGGTCCGGGTCAGCAGGGGTAACACCGGGGAGCTGTTTTTT

clone size: -
J gene: TRBJ2-7
D gene: -
V gene: TRBV29-1
CDR3 length: 13
CDR3 protein: CSVEDRGLGEQYF
CDR3 DNA: TGCAGCGTTGAAGATCGGGGGCTAGGAGAGCAGTACTTC

clone size: -
J gene: TRBJ2-7
D gene: TRBD1
V gene: TRBV27
CDR3 length: 16
CDR3 protein: CASSLNPTGGVYEQYF
CDR3 DNA: TGTGCCAGCAGTCTCAACCCGACAGGGGGTGTCTACGAGCAGTACTTC

clone size: few
J gene: TRBJ2-1
D gene: TRBD2
V gene: TRBV6-4
CDR3 length: 15
CDR3 protein: CASSEGRGGANEQFF
CDR3 DNA: TGTGCCAGCAGTGAGGGCCGCGGGGGGGCAAATGAGCAGTTCTTC

clone size: -
J gene: TRBJ2-7
D gene: -
V gene: TRBV7-9
CDR3 length: 14
CDR3 protein: CASSLARGAREQYF
CDR3 DNA: TGTGCCAGCAGCTTAGCCCGGGGGGCGCGCGAGCAGTACTTC

clone size: -
J gene: TRBJ1-1
D gene: -
V gene: TRBV11-2
CDR3 length: 14
CDR3 protein: CASSLSTGWTEAFF
CDR3 DNA: TGTGCCAGCAGCTTATCGACGGGTTGGACTGAAGCTTTCTTT

clone size: -
J gene: TRBJ2-1
D gene: -
V gene: TRBV5-4
CDR3 length: 12
CDR3 protein: CASSEGAGEQFF
CDR3 DNA: TGTGCCAGCAGCGAGGGAGCTGGTGAGCAGTTCTTC

clone size: -
J gene: TRBJ1-2
D gene: TRBD1
V gene: TRBV7-8
CDR3 length: 15
CDR3 protein: CASSQSGGVPDGYTF
CDR3 DNA: TGTGCCAGCAGCCAGTCAGGGGGCGTTCCGGATGGCTACACCTTC

clone size: -
J gene: TRBJ2-7
D gene: -
V gene: TRBV7-5
CDR3 length: 15
CDR3 protein: CVRSLAGTLSYEQYF
CDR3 DNA: TGTGTCAGAAGCCTTGCCGGGACTTTGTCCTACGAGCAGTACTTC

clone size: -
J gene: TRBJ2-1
D gene: TRBD1
V gene: TRBV27
CDR3 length: 16
CDR3 protein: CASSPSTGQVEDEQFF
CDR3 DNA: TGTGCCAGCAGCCCCTCGACGGGACAGGTCGAAGATGAGCAGTTCTTC

clone size: -
J gene: TRBJ2-5
D gene: TRBD2
V gene: TRBV23-1
CDR3 length: 20
CDR3 protein: CASSQSVTGTSGRVGETQYF
CDR3 DNA: TGCGCCAGCAGTCAAAGTGTAACCGGGACTAGCGGGAGGGTCGGCGAGACCCAGTACTTC

clone size: -
J gene: TRBJ1-5
D gene: -
V gene: TRBV11-2
CDR3 length: 15
CDR3 protein: CASSLNQGPSEPQHF
CDR3 DNA: TGTGCCAGCAGCTTAAACCAGGGGCCTTCGGAGCCCCAGCATTTT

clone size: -
J gene: TRBJ2-2
D gene: TRBD2
V gene: TRBV19
CDR3 length: 15
CDR3 protein: CASSTTSGNTGELFF
CDR3 DNA: TGTGCCAGTAGCACTACTAGCGGGAACACCGGGGAGCTGTTTTTT

clone size: few
J gene: TRBJ1-2
D gene: -
V gene: TRBV29-1
CDR3 length: 15
CDR3 protein: CSVDGGGGLVYGYTF
CDR3 DNA: TGCAGCGTTGACGGTGGTGGGGGGCTGGTCTATGGCTACACCTTC

clone size: -
J gene: TRBJ1-5
D gene: -
V gene: TRBV7-9
CDR3 length: 12
CDR3 protein: CASSFQGRLIYF
CDR3 DNA: TGTGCCAGCAGCTTCCAGGGGCGGCTCATCTATTTT

clone size: -
J gene: TRBJ2-7
D gene: TRBD1
V gene: TRBV27
CDR3 length: 16
CDR3 protein: CASSGAPGQGRYEQYF
CDR3 DNA: TGTGCCAGCAGTGGGGCCCCGGGACAGGGGCGCTACGAGCAGTACTTC

clone size: -
J gene: TRBJ2-5
D gene: -
V gene: TRBV6-5
CDR3 length: 11
CDR3 protein: CASSYGETQYF
CDR3 DNA: TGTGCCAGCAGTTACGGGGAGACCCAGTACTTC

clone size: -
J gene: TRBJ2-3
D gene: TRBD2
V gene: TRBV11-2
CDR3 length: 17
CDR3 protein: CASSLFGSGEKTDTQYF
CDR3 DNA: TGTGCCAGCAGCTTATTTGGTAGCGGGGAGAAGACAGATACGCAGTATTTT

clone size: -
J gene: TRBJ1-1
D gene: -
V gene: TRBV10-2
CDR3 length: 12
CDR3 protein: CASSESGVEAFF
CDR3 DNA: TGCGCCAGCAGTGAGTCGGGAGTTGAAGCTTTCTTT